This T cell receptor beta chain is drawn from a study of cytomegalovirus exposure and HLA in healthy donors. In the study overall: A preliminary data release comprised tens of millions of unique TCRs obtained from HLA-typed donors. Findings and limits, study-wide: Among CMV-associated TCR beta chains, most appeared HLA-restricted in a later analysis.

In the case of this clone: Its matching antigen is unknown.

Nominally healthy donors provided the samples, though records likely missed some immune exposures. CDR1 SGHRS and CDR2 YFSETQ come from the germline V gene. The length of the CDR3 is 14 residues. Unmatched junction bases numbered 7, after V lost 4 bases and J lost 8 bases. 60 Vbeta and 13 Jbeta primers were used in PCR. Some clones are missing from TCRdb's copy, which holds only in-frame ones; the method was immunoSEQ multiplex PCR. There are about 140,000 clones in the sample; roughly 80% occur only once, and 3% to 3.5% lies in the top ten. The rearrangement joins TRBV5-1 to TRBJ1-1; 11 nucleotides align to TRBD1. Sample: PBMCs. This TCR was sampled from a man aged 40-50 years in good health and CMV-seronegative. The CDR3 region is CASSHGTGGWEAFF. The CDR3 DNA reads as TGCGCCAGCAGCCATGGGACAGGGGGATGGGAAGCTTTCTTT.